The rows below give T cell receptor beta chains drawn from one sample of a study of monozygotic twins with inflammatory bowel disease. For each CDR3 protein, TCRdb gives one entry from its re-call of the 5' RACE reads, without DNA. The listing records fewer than 550,000 distinct CDR3 sequences. What was sequenced was blood. These receptors were obtained from a human donor with ulcerative colitis or Crohn's disease, or a healthy co-twin of an affected twin (not recorded which). Both conserved end residues are part of each CDR3.

cdr3_aa	v_call	j_call
CASSPDPQGYYGYTF	TRBV5-1	TRBJ1-2
CASSLGGTALNTEAFF	TRBV11-2	TRBJ1-1
CASSELAGGPNEQFF	TRBV6-1	TRBJ2-1
CASSSGLIQYF	TRBV5-4	TRBJ2-4
CASAQGQGNAIQYF	TRBV5-6	TRBJ2-4
CATMGPGSYNEQFF	TRBV15	TRBJ2-1
CAISESGGPNEKLFF	TRBV10-3	TRBJ1-4
CASSQGDGPYNEQFF	TRBV5-1	TRBJ2-1
CSAFREGGEKLFF	TRBV20-1	TRBJ1-4
CASKDRGSDQPQHF	TRBV19	TRBJ1-5
CASRRLAGDYNEQFF	TRBV2	TRBJ2-1
CSALIRGRTEAFF	TRBV20-1	TRBJ1-1
CASSFQEANTEAFF	TRBV5-1	TRBJ1-1
CASSNLGPSHNEQFF	TRBV28	TRBJ2-1
CAWSSRGLAGRTDTQYF	TRBV30	TRBJ2-3
CASSLVGLAGESSYNEQFF	TRBV5-1	TRBJ2-1
CASSLRGRNNQPQHF	TRBV12-3/TRBV12-4	TRBJ1-5
CASSFGLAGELFF	TRBV5-4	TRBJ2-2
CASSAGDSRGYTF	TRBV7-2	TRBJ1-2
CASSPMGDTQYF	TRBV18	TRBJ2-3
CASSLKLTPGSGNTIYF	TRBV3-1	TRBJ1-3
CSGARVYYEQYF	TRBV20-1	TRBJ2-7
CASSLFGGSGRSGREDTQYF	TRBV27	TRBJ2-3
CASSISGSKTYNEQFF	TRBV19	TRBJ2-1
CAISESGTSPYLEQYF	TRBV10-3	TRBJ2-7
CASSSTQNTEAFF	TRBV6-6	TRBJ1-1
CASSLDRVGKQFF	TRBV5-4	TRBJ2-1
CASSLRGAREQFF	TRBV7-2	TRBJ2-1
CASKSGQAAGELFF	TRBV12-3/TRBV12-4	TRBJ2-2
CASRAGGDYEQYF	TRBV12-3/TRBV12-4	TRBJ2-7
CSARESGAGNTIYF	TRBV20-1	TRBJ1-3
CASSSGQGRAKNIQYF	TRBV6-5	TRBJ2-4
CASSPLLAEETQYF	TRBV12-3/TRBV12-4	TRBJ2-5
CASSSGTSGRIVGTQYF	TRBV7-7	TRBJ2-5
CAWGHGLAGHEQYF	TRBV30	TRBJ2-7
CASSFGHNEQFF	TRBV7-9	TRBJ2-1
CASSLDRGRTEAFF	TRBV5-1	TRBJ1-1
CASSFSRQPFYEQYF	TRBV28	TRBJ2-7
CASSQTSADTGELFF	TRBV5-1	TRBJ2-2
CASSKMGWQGYEGANEKLFF	TRBV21-1	TRBJ1-4
CASSPTVGTSGYGYTF	TRBV12-3/TRBV12-4	TRBJ1-2
CASSQHRSYEQYF	TRBV12-3/TRBV12-4	TRBJ2-7
CASNPTGGATGELFF	TRBV9	TRBJ2-2
CASSLLPGDEAFF	TRBV5-4	TRBJ1-1
CASSATVYEQYF	TRBV7-9	TRBJ2-7
CATSRPGQGNQPQHF	TRBV15	TRBJ1-5
CASQGPLPVGELFF	TRBV28	TRBJ2-2
CASRTSNEKLFF	TRBV7-9	TRBJ1-4
CASSQDGHLLNTDTQYF	TRBV14	TRBJ2-3
CASSPTGSGNTIYF	TRBV3-1	TRBJ1-3
CASSPNKGQPQHF	TRBV18	TRBJ1-5
CASSLKTGSNEQFF	TRBV5-4	TRBJ2-1